These T cell receptor beta chains were read from a single sample in a study of cytomegalovirus exposure and HLA in healthy donors. The data were produced by immunoSEQ multiplex PCR, yet TCRdb's version contains in-frame clones alone and is incomplete. The sample has about 150,000 clones; 73% are singletons. Source material: PBMCs. These receptors came from a woman between 18 and 30 years old in good health and CMV-seropositive. Both conserved end residues are part of each CDR3. D genes are given only for firm matches. Rows may omit the clone size; those that give it use once, few, many or a size class.

CDR3aa	CDR3nt	j_gene	d_gene	abundance	v_gene
CASSLVGVIDYNEQFF	TGTGCCAGCAGCTTGGTGGGCGTAATAGACTACAATGAGCAGTTCTTC	TRBJ2-1	NA	NA	TRBV5-6
CASSLGLAGGFSYNEQFF	TGCGCCAGCAGCTTGGGGCTAGCGGGGGGCTTCTCCTACAATGAGCAGTTCTTC	TRBJ2-1	TRBD2	NA	TRBV5-1
CASSQDSVSEQYF	TGCGCCAGCAGCCAAGATTCGGTAAGCGAGCAGTACTTC	TRBJ2-7	NA	NA	TRBV4-3
CASSSLTGGLAIAHF	TGTGCCAGCAGCTCACTTACGGGGGGGCTTGCGATTGCGCATTTT	TRBJ2-3	TRBD2	NA	TRBV5-6
CASGPFGGEAFF	TGTGCCAGCGGCCCATTCGGAGGTGAAGCTTTCTTT	TRBJ1-1	NA	NA	TRBV27
CASSTRTGRRYF	TGTGCCAGTAGTACCAGGACAGGTCGGCGGTACTTC	TRBJ2-7	TRBD1	NA	TRBV19
CASSLRTGYNEQFF	TGCGCCAGCAGCTTGAGGACAGGTTACAATGAGCAGTTCTTC	TRBJ2-1	TRBD1	NA	TRBV5-1
CASSIITGGASTQYF	TGTGCCAGTAGTATAATCACAGGGGGGGCCTCTACGCAGTATTTT	TRBJ2-3	NA	few	TRBV19
CASSLGPGTDTQYF	TGTGCCAGCAGCTTAGGGCCAGGCACAGATACGCAGTATTTT	TRBJ2-3	NA	once	TRBV7-2
CASSLSSRLTEAFF	TGTGCCAGCAGTTTATCATCCAGACTTACTGAAGCTTTCTTT	TRBJ1-1	NA	NA	TRBV27
CASSRGAYEQYF	TGTGCCAGCTCACGTGGGGCCTACGAGCAGTACTTC	TRBJ2-7	NA	NA	TRBV18
CASSAAWKKLFF	TGTGCCAGCTCAGCGGCTTGGAAAAAACTGTTTTTT	TRBJ1-4	NA	NA	TRBV18
CASSQDRHRTETQYF	TGCGCCAGCAGCCAAGATAGGCACAGGACGGAGACCCAGTACTTC	TRBJ2-5	NA	NA	TRBV4-3
CASTRSQGNQPQHF	TGTGCCAGCACCAGGTCACAGGGCAATCAGCCCCAGCATTTT	TRBJ1-5	NA	few	TRBV6-6
CASSDRGLGVANEQFF	TGTGCCAGCAGTGACAGAGGACTAGGGGTTGCCAATGAGCAGTTCTTC	TRBJ2-1	TRBD2	few	TRBV2
CASSTGGEGEKLFF	TGTGCCAGCAGTACAGGGGGCGAGGGTGAAAAACTGTTTTTT	TRBJ1-4	TRBD1	few	TRBV6-1
CASSIGDTQYF	TGTGCCAGTAGTATCGGAGATACGCAGTATTTT	TRBJ2-3	NA	NA	TRBV19
CASSPGTGVTSPLHF	TGCGCCAGCAGCCCGGGGACAGGGGTGACTTCACCCCTCCACTTT	TRBJ1-6	TRBD1	NA	TRBV4-3
CASSTRQGAGEQYF	TGTGCCAGTAGTACTCGACAGGGGGCCGGGGAGCAGTACTTC	TRBJ2-7	TRBD1	NA	TRBV19
CASGAAPGELFF	TGTGCCAGCGGGGCGGCCCCCGGGGAGCTGTTTTTT	TRBJ2-2	NA	once	TRBV2
CASSFQGNSPLHF	TGTGCCAGCAGTTTCCAGGGTAACTCACCCCTCCACTTT	TRBJ1-6	NA	NA	TRBV27
CASSYRTANTEAFF	TGTGCCAGCAGCTATCGGACAGCGAACACTGAAGCTTTCTTT	TRBJ1-1	NA	NA	TRBV5-5
CASSPHQGTYEQYF	TGTGCCAGCAGCCCCCATCAGGGGACCTACGAGCAGTACTTC	TRBJ2-7	NA	NA	TRBV5-5
CASGTSAYNEQFF	TGTGCCAGCGGTACTAGTGCCTACAATGAGCAGTTCTTC	TRBJ2-1	NA	NA	TRBV6-5
CASSATMLGGEQYF	TGTGCCAGCAGCGCGACCATGCTCGGGGGCGAGCAGTACTTC	TRBJ2-7	NA	NA	TRBV5-6
CASSISGGGQDTQYF	TGTGCCAGTAGTATTAGCGGGGGGGGGCAAGATACGCAGTATTTT	TRBJ2-3	TRBD2	NA	TRBV19
CASSAGGGETQYF	TGTGCCAGCAGCGCCGGGGGGGGTGAGACCCAGTACTTC	TRBJ2-5	TRBD2	NA	TRBV9
CASRTLYTDTQYF	TGTGCCAGTAGGACACTGTACACAGATACGCAGTATTTT	TRBJ2-3	NA	NA	TRBV19
CASSLGQGYNQPQHF	TGTGCCAGCAGCTTGGGCCAGGGATACAATCAGCCCCAGCATTTT	TRBJ1-5	NA	NA	TRBV5-8
CASRPRTGDYEQYF	TGTGCCAGCAGGCCAAGGACAGGGGACTACGAGCAGTACTTC	TRBJ2-7	TRBD1	NA	TRBV11-1
CASSEQEAQPQHF	TGTGCCAGCAGTGAACAGGAGGCGCAGCCCCAGCATTTT	TRBJ1-5	NA	NA	TRBV2
CAISAPQGGRNNYGYTF	TGTGCCATCAGTGCCCCGCAAGGTGGCAGGAATAACTATGGCTACACCTTC	TRBJ1-2	NA	few	TRBV10-3
CASGWTGTRNNEQFF	TGTGCTAGTGGGTGGACCGGGACTAGAAACAATGAGCAGTTCTTC	TRBJ2-1	TRBD2	once	TRBV12-5
CASSPSSTMTENTGELFF	TGTGCCAGCAGCCCCTCCTCAACCATGACAGAGAACACCGGGGAGCTGTTTTTT	TRBJ2-2	NA	NA	TRBV7-3
CASSQLAGGPGEQYF	TGTGCCAGCAGCCAGCTAGCGGGGGGGCCAGGGGAGCAGTACTTC	TRBJ2-7	TRBD2	NA	TRBV7-2
CASSPGGTVGTGELFF	TGTGCCAGCAGCCCGGGGGGGACAGTAGGCACCGGGGAGCTGTTTTTT	TRBJ2-2	NA	NA	TRBV25-1
CASSTRRTEANSPLHF	TGTGCCAGCAGCACTCGGAGAACGGAGGCAAATTCACCCCTCCACTTT	TRBJ1-6	NA	NA	TRBV7-2
CASSPSGGSTEAFF	TGTGCCAGCAGCCCGTCGGGGGGGAGCACTGAAGCTTTCTTT	TRBJ1-1	NA	NA	TRBV5-4
CASTGTGVYEQYF	TGTGCCAGCACCGGGACAGGGGTATACGAGCAGTACTTC	TRBJ2-7	TRBD1	once	TRBV2
CASAGGPGARQYF	TGTGCCAGCGCGGGTGGGCCGGGAGCACGGCAGTACTTC	TRBJ2-7	NA	NA	TRBV2
CASSLGEFNYGYTF	TGTGCCAGCAGCTTAGGAGAATTTAACTATGGCTACACCTTC	TRBJ1-2	NA	NA	TRBV7-9
CASSPVTGKYTEAFF	TGTGCCAGCAGCCCGGTGACGGGGAAGTACACTGAAGCTTTCTTT	TRBJ1-1	NA	once	TRBV9
CASSFRIMNTEAFF	TGTGCCAGCAGCTTCAGAATAATGAACACTGAAGCTTTCTTT	TRBJ1-1	NA	NA	TRBV5-5
CSVVGTFDYNEQFF	TGCAGCGTTGTCGGGACTTTCGACTACAATGAGCAGTTCTTC	TRBJ2-1	NA	once	TRBV29-1
CASRKIRGVNTEAFF	TGTGCCAGCAGAAAAATCCGGGGTGTGAACACTGAAGCTTTCTTT	TRBJ1-1	NA	NA	TRBV7-8
CASSLGQLQGNTEAFF	TGTGCCAGCAGCTTGGGGCAGTTACAGGGGAACACTGAAGCTTTCTTT	TRBJ1-1	NA	NA	TRBV13
CASSLSGQGHNEQYF	TGTGCCAGCAGCTTATCGGGTCAGGGCCATAACGAGCAGTACTTC	TRBJ2-7	NA	NA	TRBV7-8
CASSPERAIGGLLEKLFF	TGTGCCAGCAGCCCGGAACGAGCGATAGGGGGACTACTTGAAAAACTGTTTTTT	TRBJ1-4	NA	NA	TRBV4-2
CASSSTQNYGYTF	TGTGCCAGTAGTTCTACACAGAACTATGGCTACACCTTC	TRBJ1-2	NA	NA	TRBV19
CAISERSRGGSNTEAFF	TGTGCCATCAGTGAGAGGAGCCGAGGGGGTAGTAACACTGAAGCTTTCTTT	TRBJ1-1	NA	few	TRBV6-1
CASSPKTGGKTKNIQYF	TGTGCCAGTAGTCCCAAGACAGGGGGCAAGACCAAAAACATTCAGTACTTC	TRBJ2-4	TRBD1	NA	TRBV19